A selection of T cell receptor beta chains follows, all from one sample in a study of cytomegalovirus exposure and HLA in healthy donors. Data came from immunoSEQ multiplex PCR; TCRdb stores just in-frame clones and leaves some out. The data hold 100,000 to 150,000 clones, with 80% observed a single time. Input material: PBMCs. The receptors were sampled from a man in his forties in good health and CMV-seronegative. Both conserved end residues are part of each CDR3. The order of the fields is clone size, V gene, D gene, J gene, CDR3 DNA, CDR3 protein. The D gene is left open where the match is weak. Only some rows state a clone size, as once, few, many or a class for expanded clones.

size: -; V: TRBV29-1; D: TRBD1; J: TRBJ1-2; DNA: TGCAGCGTTGAAGAGCAACAGGGGGACAATGGCTACACCTTC; CDR3: CSVEEQQGDNGYTF
size: -; V: TRBV7-9; D: TRBD2; J: TRBJ2-3; DNA: TGTGCCAGCAGCCGATGGGCTAGCGGGAGCACAGATACGCAGTATTTT; CDR3: CASSRWASGSTDTQYF
size: once; V: TRBV2; D: -; J: TRBJ2-5; DNA: TGTGCCAGCAGTGAACGAGAGACCCAGTACTTC; CDR3: CASSERETQYF
size: -; V: TRBV5-4; D: TRBD2; J: TRBJ2-3; DNA: TGTGCCAGCAGCTTCGGCGGGGGTAGCACAGATACGCAGTATTTT; CDR3: CASSFGGGSTDTQYF
size: -; V: TRBV2; D: TRBD1; J: TRBJ1-3; DNA: TGTGCCAGTGGGACAGGGGGCCCTGGAAACACCATATATTTT; CDR3: CASGTGGPGNTIYF
size: -; V: TRBV7-2; D: TRBD1; J: TRBJ2-1; DNA: TGTGCCAGCAGCGAGGGGACAGTCTCCTACAATGAGCAGTTCTTC; CDR3: CASSEGTVSYNEQFF
size: once; V: TRBV7-8; D: -; J: TRBJ2-7; DNA: TGTGCCAGCAGCTTAGGGCACAAACCTCCCTACGAGCAGTACTTC; CDR3: CASSLGHKPPYEQYF
size: -; V: TRBV27; D: -; J: TRBJ1-5; DNA: TGTGCCAGCAGTTTACAGGGTGCTAATCAGCCCCAGCATTTT; CDR3: CASSLQGANQPQHF
size: -; V: TRBV2; D: TRBD2; J: TRBJ2-7; DNA: TGTGCCAGCAGTGAAGTGCTAGCGGGGGGCTACGAGCAGTACTTC; CDR3: CASSEVLAGGYEQYF
size: -; V: TRBV2; D: TRBD2; J: TRBJ2-7; DNA: TGTGCCAGCGGCCCACGACTAGCGGGGACCTACGAGCAGTACTTC; CDR3: CASGPRLAGTYEQYF
size: -; V: TRBV10-2; D: TRBD1; J: TRBJ1-2; DNA: TGCGCCAGCAGTTTACAGGGGGGACCCTATGGCTACACCTTC; CDR3: CASSLQGGPYGYTF
size: -; V: TRBV7-8; D: -; J: TRBJ2-4; DNA: TGTGCCAGCAGCTTAGTCCTAAACATTCAGTACTTC; CDR3: CASSLVLNIQYF
size: -; V: TRBV5-4; D: TRBD1; J: TRBJ2-2; DNA: TGTGCCAGCAGGCCGGGACAGGGTAAGACCGGGGAGCTGTTTTTT; CDR3: CASRPGQGKTGELFF
size: -; V: TRBV28; D: -; J: TRBJ1-2; DNA: TGTGCCAGCAGGCCTTCAGGCGGGACTTATGGCTACACCTTC; CDR3: CASRPSGGTYGYTF
size: once; V: TRBV5-1; D: -; J: TRBJ1-2; DNA: TGCGCCAGCAGCTCGGGATACTATGGCTACACCTTC; CDR3: CASSSGYYGYTF
size: -; V: TRBV15; D: -; J: TRBJ2-2; DNA: TGTGCCACCAGCAGAGTTCAAACCGGGGAGCTGTTTTTT; CDR3: CATSRVQTGELFF
size: -; V: TRBV7-3; D: TRBD1; J: TRBJ2-5; DNA: TGTGCCAGCAGCTTAACGGGCGGGACAGGGATGGAGACCCAGTACTTC; CDR3: CASSLTGGTGMETQYF
size: -; V: TRBV4-1; D: TRBD1; J: TRBJ2-2; DNA: TGCGCCAGCAGCCAAGATGCAGGGGGCACCGGGGAGCTGTTTTTT; CDR3: CASSQDAGGTGELFF
size: -; V: TRBV15; D: -; J: TRBJ1-4; DNA: TGTGCCACCAGCCCCCGATGGTTTGGGACACCGAATGAAAAACTGTTTTTT; CDR3: CATSPRWFGTPNEKLFF
size: once; V: TRBV6-1; D: -; J: TRBJ2-3; DNA: TGTGCCAGCAGTGAAGGGACAGTAGGCACAGATACGCAGTATTTT; CDR3: CASSEGTVGTDTQYF
size: -; V: TRBV2; D: TRBD2; J: TRBJ2-2; DNA: TGTGCCAGCAGTCCCGATAGCGGGAAGTCCACCGGGGAGCTGTTTTTT; CDR3: CASSPDSGKSTGELFF
size: -; V: TRBV6-1; D: TRBD1; J: TRBJ1-1; DNA: TGTGCCAGCACCCGACAGGGGGTCACTGAAGCTTTCTTT; CDR3: CASTRQGVTEAFF
size: many; V: TRBV6-1; D: -; J: TRBJ1-5; DNA: TGTGCCAGCAGTGTCTTAGGGGGTGGCAATCAGCCCCAGCATTTT; CDR3: CASSVLGGGNQPQHF
size: -; V: TRBV19; D: TRBD1; J: TRBJ1-1; DNA: TGTGCCAGTAGTTCAGGGGGCTACACTGAAGCTTTCTTT; CDR3: CASSSGGYTEAFF
size: few; V: TRBV6-5; D: TRBD2; J: TRBJ2-3; DNA: TGTGCCAGCAGTGGCGCCGGGACTAGCCCAGATACGCAGTATTTT; CDR3: CASSGAGTSPDTQYF
size: -; V: TRBV4-1; D: -; J: TRBJ2-1; DNA: TGCGCCAGCAGCCAAGATCAAAACTCTTACGCGAATGAGCAGTTCTTC; CDR3: CASSQDQNSYANEQFF
size: -; V: TRBV5-1; D: TRBD1; J: TRBJ1-2; DNA: TGCGCCAGCAGCCATGACAGGGATTATGGCTACACCTTC; CDR3: CASSHDRDYGYTF
size: few; V: TRBV7-2; D: TRBD1; J: TRBJ2-7; DNA: TGTGCCAGCAGCTTCAACCTCGTGAGGACAGGGGAGCAGTACTTC; CDR3: CASSFNLVRTGEQYF
size: -; V: TRBV25-1; D: -; J: TRBJ2-7; DNA: TGTGCCAGCAGTGGTAGGACAGGAGGGAAGTTTGGATACGAGCAGTACTTC; CDR3: CASSGRTGGKFGYEQYF
size: -; V: TRBV2; D: -; J: TRBJ1-5; DNA: TGTGCCAGCAACGCAGTACAGGGTCTTCAGCCCCAGCATTTT; CDR3: CASNAVQGLQPQHF
size: -; V: TRBV28; D: TRBD2; J: TRBJ2-7; DNA: TGTGCCAGCAGCAGTTCGGGACACACTACTAGCGGGAGTCCCTACGAGCAGTACTTC; CDR3: CASSSSGHTTSGSPYEQYF
size: -; V: TRBV6-1; D: -; J: TRBJ1-5; DNA: TGTGCCAGCAGTGGGACAAATAGCAATCAGCCCCAGCATTTT; CDR3: CASSGTNSNQPQHF
size: -; V: TRBV27; D: -; J: TRBJ1-4; DNA: TGTGCCAGCAGTAAAGGACAAGCAAGGAATGAAAAACTGTTTTTT; CDR3: CASSKGQARNEKLFF
size: -; V: TRBV19; D: -; J: TRBJ2-1; DNA: TGTGCCAGTAATGCAGAGGGCCGCTATGAGCAGTTCTTC; CDR3: CASNAEGRYEQFF
size: -; V: TRBV27; D: -; J: TRBJ2-1; DNA: TGTGCCAGCAGTTCCCTCGGAGGGGAGCAGTTCTTC; CDR3: CASSSLGGEQFF
size: -; V: TRBV7-9; D: TRBD2; J: TRBJ2-1; DNA: TGTGCCAGCAGCTCAGGGACTAGCGGGAGATCCTACAATGAGCAGTTCTTC; CDR3: CASSSGTSGRSYNEQFF
size: -; V: TRBV30; D: -; J: TRBJ1-4; DNA: TGTGCCTGGAGTGCGAGTGAAAAACTGTTTTTT; CDR3: CAWSASEKLFF
size: -; V: TRBV2; D: TRBD1; J: TRBJ1-1; DNA: TGTGCCACCAACCAGGACAGGATGAACACTGAAGCTTTCTTT; CDR3: CATNQDRMNTEAFF
size: -; V: TRBV15; D: -; J: TRBJ1-1; DNA: TGTGCCACCAGCAGAGGGACACCGAACACTGAAGCTTTCTTT; CDR3: CATSRGTPNTEAFF
size: few; V: TRBV1; D: -; J: TRBJ2-3; DNA: TGCACCAGCAGCCAAGAAATCCCCCTAGCGGGGGTGTGCACAGATACGCAGTATTTT; CDR3: CTSSQEIPLAGVCTDTQYF
size: once; V: TRBV6-5; D: TRBD1; J: TRBJ1-5; DNA: TGTGCCAGCAACAGAGGCAGGGGGCAGCCCCAGCATTTT; CDR3: CASNRGRGQPQHF
size: -; V: TRBV4-1; D: TRBD1; J: TRBJ1-5; DNA: TGCGCCAGCAGCCAAGCGGTAGGGGGACAGGGGAGCAATCAGCCCCAGCATTTT; CDR3: CASSQAVGGQGSNQPQHF
size: once; V: TRBV25-1; D: -; J: TRBJ1-4; DNA: TGTGCCAGCGGAGGGCGCGGGACTGGGAATGAAAAACTGTTTTTT; CDR3: CASGGRGTGNEKLFF
size: -; V: TRBV6-6; D: TRBD1; J: TRBJ2-3; DNA: TGTGCCAGCAGTTACCTAACAGGGGCAGATACGCAGTATTTT; CDR3: CASSYLTGADTQYF
size: -; V: TRBV6-5; D: TRBD1; J: TRBJ1-2; DNA: TGTGCCAGCAGGCGACAGGGGGCGGACTATGGCTACACCTTC; CDR3: CASRRQGADYGYTF
size: -; V: TRBV5-6; D: TRBD2; J: TRBJ2-5; DNA: TGTGCCAGCAGCTTGTTCAGCGGGGGGGCCATAAAGACCCAGTACTTC; CDR3: CASSLFSGGAIKTQYF
size: few; V: TRBV6-6; D: TRBD1; J: TRBJ2-4; DNA: TGTGCCAGCAGCAGAACAGGGGCCGGAAACATTCAGTACTTC; CDR3: CASSRTGAGNIQYF
size: -; V: TRBV6-6; D: TRBD1; J: TRBJ1-1; DNA: TGTGCCAGCGAACAGGGGCCCATGAACACTGAAGCTTTCTTT; CDR3: CASEQGPMNTEAFF
size: -; V: TRBV30; D: TRBD1; J: TRBJ1-6; DNA: TGTGCCTGCTCGACAGGGAACAATTCACCCCTCCACTTT; CDR3: CACSTGNNSPLHF
size: -; V: TRBV5-4; D: TRBD2; J: TRBJ2-5; DNA: TGTGCCAGCAGCCTCGGGACTAGCGGGGGCCTGGACCAAGAGACCCAGTACTTC; CDR3: CASSLGTSGGLDQETQYF
size: -; V: TRBV7-9; D: TRBD2; J: TRBJ2-3; DNA: TGTGCCAGCAGCTTCCGACTAGCTGGCACAGATACGCAGTATTTT; CDR3: CASSFRLAGTDTQYF
size: -; V: TRBV9; D: TRBD2; J: TRBJ2-5; DNA: TGTGCCAGCAGCGTAGCTACGGGAGGGTACCAAGAGACCCAGTACTTC; CDR3: CASSVATGGYQETQYF
size: -; V: TRBV19; D: -; J: TRBJ2-1; DNA: TGTGCCAGTAGTATACTAGCGCCGTCCTCCTACAATGAGCAGTTCTTC; CDR3: CASSILAPSSYNEQFF
size: -; V: TRBV6-1; D: -; J: TRBJ2-5; DNA: TGTGCCAGCAGTGAAGCTCCCGCGGGATCCCAAGAGACCCAGTACTTC; CDR3: CASSEAPAGSQETQYF
size: -; V: TRBV5-1; D: -; J: TRBJ2-7; DNA: TGCGCCAGCAGTGGTCAGACTTACGAGCAGTACTTC; CDR3: CASSGQTYEQYF
size: -; V: TRBV30; D: TRBD1; J: TRBJ2-2; DNA: TGTGCCTGGAGGAGGGACAGGAACACCGGGGAGCTGTTTTTT; CDR3: CAWRRDRNTGELFF
size: -; V: TRBV5-4; D: -; J: TRBJ2-7; DNA: TGTGCCAGCAGCCACCCCGGGGGTCAAGAGCAGTACTTC; CDR3: CASSHPGGQEQYF
size: -; V: TRBV28; D: -; J: TRBJ1-3; DNA: TGTGCCAGCAGTTTGTCGCCCGTCGCGTCTGGAAACACCATATATTTT; CDR3: CASSLSPVASGNTIYF